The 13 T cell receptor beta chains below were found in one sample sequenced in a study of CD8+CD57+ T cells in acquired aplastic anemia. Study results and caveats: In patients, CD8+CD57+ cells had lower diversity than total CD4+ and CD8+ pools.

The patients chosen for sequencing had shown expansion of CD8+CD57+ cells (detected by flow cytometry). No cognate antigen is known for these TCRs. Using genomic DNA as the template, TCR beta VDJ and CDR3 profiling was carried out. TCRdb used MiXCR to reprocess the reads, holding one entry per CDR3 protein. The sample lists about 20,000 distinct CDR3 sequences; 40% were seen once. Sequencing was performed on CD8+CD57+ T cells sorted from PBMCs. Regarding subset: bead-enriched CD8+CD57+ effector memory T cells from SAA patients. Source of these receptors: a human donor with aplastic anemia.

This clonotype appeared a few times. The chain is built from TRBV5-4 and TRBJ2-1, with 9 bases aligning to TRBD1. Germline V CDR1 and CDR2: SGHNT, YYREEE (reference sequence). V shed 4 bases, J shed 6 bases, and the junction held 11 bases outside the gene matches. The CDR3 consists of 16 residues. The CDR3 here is CASSQGTGFAVNEQFF. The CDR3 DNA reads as TGTGCCAGCAGCCAGGGGACAGGGTTTGCGGTCAATGAGCAGTTCTTC.

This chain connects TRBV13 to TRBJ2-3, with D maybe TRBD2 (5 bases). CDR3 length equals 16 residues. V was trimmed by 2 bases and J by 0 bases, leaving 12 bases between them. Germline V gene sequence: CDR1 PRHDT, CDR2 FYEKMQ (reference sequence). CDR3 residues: CASSLLTTTSTDTQYF. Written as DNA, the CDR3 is TGTGCCAGCAGCTTATTGACTACGACTAGCACAGATACGCAGTATTTT.

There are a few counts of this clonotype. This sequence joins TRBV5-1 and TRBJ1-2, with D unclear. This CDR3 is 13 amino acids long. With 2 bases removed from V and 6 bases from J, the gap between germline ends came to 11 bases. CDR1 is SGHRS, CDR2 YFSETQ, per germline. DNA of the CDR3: TGCGCCAGCAGCTTATCCGTTCTCCATGGCTACACCTTC. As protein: CASSLSVLHGYTF.

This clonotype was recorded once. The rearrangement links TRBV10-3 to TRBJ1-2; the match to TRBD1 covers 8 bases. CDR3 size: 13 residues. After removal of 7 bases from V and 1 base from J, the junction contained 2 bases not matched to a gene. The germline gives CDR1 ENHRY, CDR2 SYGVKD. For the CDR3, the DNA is TGTGCCATCAATGGACAGGGTAACTATGGCTACACCTTC. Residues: CAINGQGNYGYTF.

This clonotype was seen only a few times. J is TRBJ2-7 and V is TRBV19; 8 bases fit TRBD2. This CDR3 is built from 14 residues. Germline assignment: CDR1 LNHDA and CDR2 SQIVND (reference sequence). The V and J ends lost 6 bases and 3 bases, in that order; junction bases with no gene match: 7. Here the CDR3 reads CASSNGGARYEQYF. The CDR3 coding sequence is TGTGCCAGTAGCAACGGGGGGGCGCGCTACGAGCAGTACTTC.

This CDR3 reads CSVEGRMSTEAFF. DNA for the CDR3: TGCAGCGTTGAGGGCAGAATGAGCACTGAAGCTTTCTTT. The chain joins TRBV29-1 to TRBJ1-1; D is undetermined. V gave up 3 bases and J gave up 4 bases, with 12 bases separating them. The germline V gene encodes CDR1 SQVTM and CDR2 ANQGSEA. The CDR3 contains 13 residues.

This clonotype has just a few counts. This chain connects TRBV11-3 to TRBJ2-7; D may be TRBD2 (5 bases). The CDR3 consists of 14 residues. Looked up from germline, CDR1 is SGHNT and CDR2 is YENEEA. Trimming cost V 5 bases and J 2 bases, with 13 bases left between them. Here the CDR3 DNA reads TGTGCCAGCAGCCCCGGCGGGCAGACCTACGAGCAGTACTTC. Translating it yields CASSPGGQTYEQYF.

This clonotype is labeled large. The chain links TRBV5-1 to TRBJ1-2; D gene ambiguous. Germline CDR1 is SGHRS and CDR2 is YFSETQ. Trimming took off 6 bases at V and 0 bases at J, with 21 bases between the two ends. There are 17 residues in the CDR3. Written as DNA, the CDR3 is TGCGCCAGCACCCTGGGATCTGGCACCCCTTCTAACTATGGCTACACCTTC. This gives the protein CASTLGSGTPSNYGYTF.

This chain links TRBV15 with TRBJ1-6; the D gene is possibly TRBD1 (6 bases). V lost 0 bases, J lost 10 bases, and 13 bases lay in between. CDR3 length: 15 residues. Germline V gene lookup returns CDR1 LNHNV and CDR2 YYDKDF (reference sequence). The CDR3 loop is CATSRDLGGSSPLHF. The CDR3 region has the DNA TGTGCCACCAGCAGAGATTTAGGGGGAAGCTCACCCCTCCACTTT.

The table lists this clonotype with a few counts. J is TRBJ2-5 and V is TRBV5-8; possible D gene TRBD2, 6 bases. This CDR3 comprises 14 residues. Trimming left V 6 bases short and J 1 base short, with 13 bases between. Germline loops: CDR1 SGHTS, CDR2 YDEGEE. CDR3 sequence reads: CASNFGGLQETQYF. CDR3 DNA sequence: TGTGCCAGCAACTTCGGGGGACTCCAAGAGACCCAGTACTTC.

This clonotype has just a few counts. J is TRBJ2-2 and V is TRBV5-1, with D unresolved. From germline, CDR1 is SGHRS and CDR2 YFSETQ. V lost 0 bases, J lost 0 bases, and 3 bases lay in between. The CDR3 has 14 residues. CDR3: CASSLAANTGELFF. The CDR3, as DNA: TGCGCCAGCAGCTTGGCCGCGAACACCGGGGAGCTGTTTTTT.

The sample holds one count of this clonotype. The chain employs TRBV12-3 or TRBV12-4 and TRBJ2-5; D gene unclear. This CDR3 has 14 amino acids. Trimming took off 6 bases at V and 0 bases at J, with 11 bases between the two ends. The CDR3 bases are TGTGCCAGCAGCCTTACCCCTTACCAAGAGACCCAGTACTTC. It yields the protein CASSLTPYQETQYF.

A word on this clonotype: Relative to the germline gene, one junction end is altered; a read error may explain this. The CDR3 DNA follows: TGTGCCAGCAGTACCGGGACAAGCTACGAGCAGTACTTC. Amino acid sequence: CASSTGTSYEQYF. The rearrangement links TRBV10-3 to TRBJ2-7; D possibly corresponds to TRBD1 (6 bases). Germline V gene sequence: CDR1 ENHRY, CDR2 SYGVKD. The CDR3 spans 13 residues.